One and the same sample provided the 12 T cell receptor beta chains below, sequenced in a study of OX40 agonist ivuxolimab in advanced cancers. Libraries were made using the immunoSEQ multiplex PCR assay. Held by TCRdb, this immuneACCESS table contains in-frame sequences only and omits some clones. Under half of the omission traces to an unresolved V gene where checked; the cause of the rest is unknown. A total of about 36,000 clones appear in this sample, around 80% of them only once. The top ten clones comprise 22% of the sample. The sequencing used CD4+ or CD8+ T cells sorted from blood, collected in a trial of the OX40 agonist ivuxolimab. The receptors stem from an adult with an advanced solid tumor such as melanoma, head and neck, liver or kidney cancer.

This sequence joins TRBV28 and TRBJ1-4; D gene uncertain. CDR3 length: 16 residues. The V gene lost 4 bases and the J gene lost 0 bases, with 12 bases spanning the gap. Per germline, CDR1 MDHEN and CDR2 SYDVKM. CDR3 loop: CASSSPPYATNEKLFF. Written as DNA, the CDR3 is TGTGCCAGCAGTTCCCCACCGTACGCAACTAATGAAAAACTGTTTTTT.

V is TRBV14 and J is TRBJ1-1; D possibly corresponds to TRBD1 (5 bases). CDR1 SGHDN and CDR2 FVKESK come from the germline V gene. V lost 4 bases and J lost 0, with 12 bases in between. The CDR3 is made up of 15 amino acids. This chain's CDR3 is CASSPRGQLNTEAFF. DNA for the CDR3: TGTGCCAGCAGCCCTCGGGGCCAGCTGAACACTGAAGCTTTCTTT.

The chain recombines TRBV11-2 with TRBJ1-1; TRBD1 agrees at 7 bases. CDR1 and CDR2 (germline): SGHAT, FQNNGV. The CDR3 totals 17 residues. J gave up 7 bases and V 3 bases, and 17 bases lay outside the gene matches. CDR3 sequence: CASSFGYQGERKGEAFF. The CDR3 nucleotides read TGTGCCAGCAGCTTCGGTTATCAGGGGGAAAGAAAGGGTGAAGCTTTCTTT. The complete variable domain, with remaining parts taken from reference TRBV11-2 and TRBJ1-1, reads EAGVAQSPRYKIIEKRQSVAFWCNPISGHATLYWYQQILGQGPKLLIQFQNNGVVDDSQLPKDRFSAERLKGVDSTLKIQPAKLEDSAVYLCASSFGYQGERKGEAFFGQGTRLTVV.

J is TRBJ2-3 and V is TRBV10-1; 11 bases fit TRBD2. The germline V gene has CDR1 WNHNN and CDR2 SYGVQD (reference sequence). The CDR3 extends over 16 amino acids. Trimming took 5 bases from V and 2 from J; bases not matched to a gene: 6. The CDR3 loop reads CASSTGTSGYTDTQYF. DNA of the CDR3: TGCGCCAGCAGTACCGGGACTAGCGGTTACACAGATACGCAGTATTTT.

CDR3 nucleotides: TGTGCCAGCACCTACCTCGGGGGAAGCAATCAGCCCCAGCATTTT. It yields the protein CASTYLGGSNQPQHF. This chain links TRBV2 with TRBJ1-5; D may be TRBD1 (5 bases). The CDR3 consists of 15 residues. Germline V gene lookup returns CDR1 SNHLY and CDR2 FYNNEI. V was trimmed by 7 bases and J by 1 base, leaving 14 bases between them.

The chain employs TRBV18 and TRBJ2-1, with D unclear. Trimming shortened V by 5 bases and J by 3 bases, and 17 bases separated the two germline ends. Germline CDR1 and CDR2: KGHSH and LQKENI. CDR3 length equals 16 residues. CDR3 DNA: TGTGCCAGCTCATCCGACCGTAGTCCCGTCTACAATGAGCAGTTCTTC. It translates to CASSSDRSPVYNEQFF.

The DNA for the CDR3 is TGTGCCAGCAGCCCCACTAGCGGAGCTAGCACAGATACGCAGTATTTT. Translated: CASSPTSGASTDTQYF. V and J are TRBV2 and TRBJ2-3, with TRBD2 identical over 8 bases. With V trimmed by 6 bases and J by 0 bases, 8 bases remained unmatched. Germline V gene lookup returns CDR1 SNHLY and CDR2 FYNNEI. The CDR3 spans 16 residues.

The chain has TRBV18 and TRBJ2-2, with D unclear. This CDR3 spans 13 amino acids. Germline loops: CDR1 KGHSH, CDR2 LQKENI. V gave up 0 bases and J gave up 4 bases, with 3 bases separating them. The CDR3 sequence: CASSPPSTGELFF. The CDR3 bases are TGTGCCAGCTCACCACCATCCACCGGGGAGCTGTTTTTT.

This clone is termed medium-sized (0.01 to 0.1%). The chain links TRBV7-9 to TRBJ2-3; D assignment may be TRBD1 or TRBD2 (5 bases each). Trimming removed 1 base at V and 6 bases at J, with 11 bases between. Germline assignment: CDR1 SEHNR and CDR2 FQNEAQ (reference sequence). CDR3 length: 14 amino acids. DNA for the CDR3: TGTGCCAGCAGCTTAGGAGAGGGGCCGGATACGCAGTATTTT. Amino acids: CASSLGEGPDTQYF.

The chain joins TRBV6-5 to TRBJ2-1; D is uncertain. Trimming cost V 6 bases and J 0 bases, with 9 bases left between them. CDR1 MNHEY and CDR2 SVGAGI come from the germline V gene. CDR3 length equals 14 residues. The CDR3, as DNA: TGTGCCAGCAGGCTGATCAGCTCCTACAATGAGCAGTTCTTC. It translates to CASRLISSYNEQFF.

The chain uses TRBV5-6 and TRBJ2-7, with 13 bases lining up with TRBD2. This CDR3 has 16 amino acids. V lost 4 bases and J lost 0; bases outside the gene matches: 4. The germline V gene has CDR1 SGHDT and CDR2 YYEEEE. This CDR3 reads CASSMGLAGLSYEQYF. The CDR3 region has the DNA TGTGCCAGCAGCATGGGACTAGCGGGACTCTCCTACGAGCAGTACTTC.

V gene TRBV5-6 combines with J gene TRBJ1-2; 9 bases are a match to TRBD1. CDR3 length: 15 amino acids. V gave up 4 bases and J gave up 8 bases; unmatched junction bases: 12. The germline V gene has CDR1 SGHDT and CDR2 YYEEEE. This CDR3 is CASSRSGTGTQGYTF. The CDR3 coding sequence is TGTGCCAGCAGCCGCTCCGGGACAGGGACCCAGGGCTACACCTTC.